The 18 T cell receptor beta chains in this list originate from one sample, sequenced in a study of T cells in Graves' hyperthyroidism and ophthalmopathy. TCR beta CDR3 regions were amplified from RNA transcripts. In the first-round RT-PCR of the TCR CDR3, the HTBI primer set was used. TCRdb itself ran the multiplex PCR reads through MiXCR, one entry per CDR3 protein. The sample consists of fewer than 200,000 distinct CDR3 sequences, around 8.9% of them appearing once. The sequencing sample was made of blood. The receptors derive from a woman aged 18 to 35 with Graves' hyperthyroidism that later progressed to Graves' ophthalmopathy.

This clonotype came up many times. The J gene is TRBJ2-7, the V gene TRBV28; D is perhaps TRBD2 (6 bases). Trimming pared 6 bases from V and 7 bases from J, leaving 19 bases between. CDR1 MDHEN and CDR2 SYDVKM come from the germline V gene. The CDR3 covers 14 residues. The CDR3 spells CASSSAAGPEEQYF. As DNA, the CDR3 is TGTGCCAGCAGCTCCGCGGCGGGACCAGAAGAGCAGTACTTC. Variable domain in full (rest from reference TRBV28 and TRBJ2-7): DVKVTQSSRYLVKRTGEKVFLECVQDMDHENMFWYRQDPGLGLRLIYFSYDVKMKEKGDIPEGYSVSREKKERFSLILESASTNQTSMYLCASSSAAGPEEQYFGPGTRLTVT.

This clonotype came up many times. The chain recombines TRBV7-9 with TRBJ1-1; D remains ambiguous. Per the germline V gene, CDR1 is SEHNR and CDR2 is FQNEAQ (reference sequence). V shed 5 bases and J shed 1 base, with 11 bases lying between them. The CDR3 loop spans 14 amino acids. CDR3 loop: CASSPIDKNTEAFF. CDR3 nucleotide sequence: TGTGCCAGCAGCCCAATCGACAAGAACACTGAAGCTTTCTTT.

This clonotype was detected many times. The chain is built from TRBV13 and TRBJ2-7; 12 bases align to TRBD2. Germline assignment: CDR1 PRHDT and CDR2 FYEKMQ (reference sequence). V lost 2 bases and J lost 12; bases outside the gene matches: 8. CDR3 size: 14 residues. The CDR3 DNA reads TGTGCCAGCAGCTTAAAACTAGCGGGGGGCGATCTGTACTTC. Encoded protein: CASSLKLAGGDLYF.

This clonotype was observed at least ten times. This chain connects TRBV6-1 to TRBJ1-6, with unresolved D. V lost 5 bases, J lost 0 bases, and 14 bases lay in between. The CDR3 runs 17 residues. Germline V gene sequence: CDR1 MNHNS, CDR2 SASEGT. The CDR3 coding sequence is TGTGCCAGCAGTTACGCAGAATTGAGCTCCTATAATTCACCCCTCCACTTT. Translated, it gives CASSYAELSSYNSPLHF.

At least ten counts were recorded for this clonotype. J is TRBJ1-2 and V is TRBV2; no clear D. The CDR3 length is 15 residues. Germline loops: CDR1 SNHLY, CDR2 FYNNEI. The V end lost 4 bases, the J end lost 0 bases, and 12 bases lay between the germline ends. CDR3 DNA: TGTGCCAGCAGTGTTCGGGCCAAAGCTAACTATGGCTACACCTTC. This codes for CASSVRAKANYGYTF.

This clonotype has more than one count but fewer than ten. This sequence joins TRBV5-6 and TRBJ1-4; D call uncertain. The CDR3 is made up of 13 amino acids. In germline, CDR1 is SGHDT, CDR2 YYEEEE. V was clipped by 2 bases and J by 5 bases, with 7 bases between them. CDR3 in amino acids: CASSFRGNEKLFF. In nucleotides, the CDR3 is TGTGCCAGCAGCTTCCGGGGAAATGAAAAACTGTTTTTT. Drawing the rest from reference TRBV5-6 and TRBJ1-4, the complete variable domain is DAGVTQSPTHLIKTRGQQVTLRCSPKSGHDTVSWYQQALGQGPQFIFQYYEEEERQRGNFPDRFSGHQFPNYSSELNVNALLLGDSALYLCASSFRGNEKLFFGSGTQLSVL.

This clonotype was recorded at least ten times. The chain is built from TRBV3-1 and TRBJ2-1, with a weak D call TRBD2 (7 bases). CDR3 length: 16 residues. The germline V and J ends were trimmed by 1 base and 7 bases, with 17 bases remaining between them. The germline gives CDR1 LGHDT, CDR2 YNNKEL (reference sequence). The chain's CDR3 is CASSQGGGASMNEQFF. The CDR3 coding sequence is TGTGCCAGCAGCCAAGGAGGGGGGGCCTCAATGAATGAGCAGTTCTTC.

This clonotype has at least ten counts. An end of the junction differs from the germline gene, which may be a read error. The genes are TRBV27 and TRBJ1-1, with 7 bases lining up with TRBD1. Germline values: CDR1 MNHEY, CDR2 SMNVEV (reference sequence). The CDR3 extends over 15 amino acids. CDR3 nucleotide sequence: TGTGCCAGCAGTTTTTCCAGGGGGTGGACTTCTGAATCTTTCTTT. As protein: CASSFSRGWTSESFF.

This clonotype was detected ten times or more. The chain links TRBV6-8 to TRBJ1-2; TRBD1 aligns across 8 bases. V trimming: 4 bases; J trimming: 7 bases; junction bases outside the gene matches: 14. The germline V gene encodes CDR1 MNHGY and CDR2 SAAAGT. The CDR3 is 16 residues long. The CDR3 coding sequence is TGTGCCAGCAGTTTCCAGGGGGCAGGCGATGACGGTGGCTACACCTTC. Translating it yields CASSFQGAGDDGGYTF.

This clonotype was counted at least ten times. The chain joins TRBV12-3 or TRBV12-4 to TRBJ1-6; D gene unclear. The CDR3 sequence is 14 residues long. Trimming left V 1 base short and J 6 bases short, with 7 bases between. Here the CDR3 reads CASSLGLTNSPLHF. As DNA, the CDR3 is TGTGCCAGCAGTTTAGGGCTTACTAATTCACCCCTCCACTTT.

To note about this clonotype: Given a much more abundant clone one base away, this may be a read error. The rearrangement links TRBV6-1 to TRBJ1-6; D not certain. This CDR3 contains 15 residues. The germline V gene encodes CDR1 MNHNS and CDR2 SASEGT. Here the CDR3 reads CASSEVEGSGSPFHF. Here the CDR3 DNA reads TGTGCCAGCAGTGAAGTGGAGGGATCGGGGTCACCCTTCCACTTT.

This clonotype was observed a handful of times. The J gene is TRBJ1-2, the V gene TRBV9, with D tentatively TRBD1 (6 bases). The CDR3 length is 14 residues. Germline-derived CDR1 and CDR2 are SGDLS and YYNGEE. Trimming removed 1 base at V and 5 bases at J, with 12 bases between. The CDR3 DNA sequence: TGTGCCAGCAGCGTAACAGGGACGTTATATGGCTACACCTTC. Translating gives CASSVTGTLYGYTF. The variable domain in full, with the rest retrieved from reference TRBV9 and TRBJ1-2, is DSGVTQTPKHLITATGQRVTLRCSPRSGDLSVYWYQQSLDQGLQFLIQYYNGEERAKGNILERFSAQQFPDLHSELNLSSLELGDSALYFCASSVTGTLYGYTFGSGTRLTVV.

This clonotype was counted only a few times. This rearrangement joins TRBV5-5 to TRBJ2-5; 7 bases map to TRBD2. The ends lost 6 bases at V and 2 bases at J; junction bases unmatched: 10. The CDR3 has 15 amino acids. The germline gives CDR1 SGHKS, CDR2 YYEKEE (reference sequence). The CDR3 spells CASTPQWGGQETQYF. CDR3 DNA sequence: TGTGCCAGCACCCCTCAATGGGGGGGACAAGAGACCCAGTACTTC.

This clonotype was counted only a few times. V usage is TRBV19 and J usage is TRBJ2-6; 9 nucleotides match TRBD1. This CDR3 spans 18 amino acids. Germline V CDR1 and CDR2: LNHDA, SQIVND (reference sequence). The V segment lost 4 bases and the J segment 2 bases; nucleotides outside the gene matches: 9. The CDR3 DNA is TGTGCCAGTAGTACCCCCCCCGGGACAGGGCCTGGGGCCAACGTCCTGACTTTC. This codes for CASSTPPGTGPGANVLTF.

Ten or more counts support this clonotype. The chain has TRBV7-8 and TRBJ2-7; D is unclear. CDR3 length: 15 amino acids. V lost 2 bases and J lost 3, with 14 bases in between. Looked up from germline, CDR1 is SGHVS and CDR2 is FQNEAQ. The CDR3 is CASSLFRNTNYEQYF. The CDR3 DNA is TGTGCCAGCAGCTTATTCCGGAACACGAACTACGAGCAGTACTTC.

This clonotype has ten or more counts. The CDR3 protein is CSASQHRGTGELFF. The CDR3 bases are TGCAGTGCCTCACAACACAGGGGAACCGGGGAGCTGTTTTTT. This chain uses TRBV20-1 with TRBJ2-2; 7 nucleotides align to TRBD1. CDR3 length: 14 amino acids. Trimming cost V 6 bases and J 5 bases; bases outside gene matches: 9. Germline-derived CDR1 and CDR2 are DFQATT and SNEGSKA (reference sequence).

The chain is built from TRBV13 and TRBJ2-1, with 11 bases lining up with TRBD2. The CDR3 spans 15 residues. V shed 1 base, J shed 6 bases, and the junction held 2 bases outside the gene matches. Per the germline V gene, CDR1 is PRHDT and CDR2 is FYEKMQ (reference sequence). CDR3: CASSLVAGGFNEQFF. The CDR3, as DNA: TGTGCCAGCAGCTTAGTAGCGGGGGGGTTCAATGAGCAGTTCTTC.

This clonotype was picked up many times. The chain couples TRBV7-9 to TRBJ2-5, with D hard to call. This CDR3 is built from 15 residues. V dropped 4 bases and J dropped 2 bases, with 14 bases sitting between them. CDR1 SEHNR and CDR2 FQNEAQ come from the germline V gene (reference sequence). CDR3 DNA sequence: TGTGCCAGCAGCTCCCGGGTACTTAGGCAAGAGACCCAGTACTTC. Its protein product is CASSSRVLRQETQYF.